This T cell receptor (beta chain) emerged from a study of T cells in Graves' hyperthyroidism and ophthalmopathy. Using RNA transcripts as the source, TCR beta CDR3 regions were amplified. With the HTBI primer set, the TCR CDR3 went through a first round of RT-PCR. MiXCR, run by TCRdb on the multiplex PCR reads, gives a single entry per CDR3 protein. The table includes 400,000 to 600,000 distinct CDR3 sequences, under 25% detected once. This clonotype was found a few times. The trim removed 1 base at V and 5 bases at J, leaving 3 bases unmatched. Germline loops: CDR1 MGHRA, CDR2 YSYEKL. The CDR3 runs 16 residues.

The chain links TRBV4-1 to TRBJ2-3; 13 positions match TRBD2. The TCR sequence derives from a man aged 18-30 years with Graves' hyperthyroidism. The sequenced sample was blood. The CDR3 sequence is CASSQVGLAGLDTQYF. CDR3 in DNA: TGCGCCAGCAGCCAAGTGGGACTAGCGGGGCTAGATACGCAGTATTTT.